This entry lists 31 T cell receptor beta chains sequenced from one sample in a study of cytomegalovirus exposure and HLA in healthy donors. Vbeta (60) and Jbeta (13) primers were used in the PCR. Measured with immunoSEQ multiplex PCR; TCRdb has only the in-frame clones, and not every one. Of under 150,000 clones in the sample, 60% to 85% were seen once. Source material: PBMCs. These receptors came from a woman under 30 in good health and CMV-seronegative.

This chain connects TRBV6-7 to TRBJ2-5; D not resolved. TRBV6-7 is reported as an ORF; its role is uncertain. This CDR3 comprises 13 residues. V was pared by 1 base and J by 2 bases, with 5 bases between. This CDR3 reads CASSYLQQETQYF. The CDR3 DNA sequence: TGTGCCAGCAGTTACTTACAGCAAGAGACCCAGTACTTC.

This clone appeared once. V is TRBV7-6 and J is TRBJ1-1, with TRBD1 as a possible D gene (6 bases). The CDR3 sequence is 14 residues long. V lost 1 base, J lost 5 bases, and 11 bases lay in between. Germline CDR1 reads SGHVS; CDR2 reads FNYEAQ. CDR3 region: CASSLVEGGTEAFF. The DNA of the CDR3 is TGTGCCAGCAGCTTAGTGGAGGGGGGGACTGAAGCTTTCTTT.

In its sample, this clone was seen a few times. Different DNA sequences within this sample yield the same CDR3. V and J are TRBV6-6 and TRBJ1-1; TRBD1 is a possible D gene (5 bases). The germline CDR1 and CDR2 sequences are MNHNY and SVGAGI (reference sequence). This CDR3 region has 13 residues. V lost 6 bases and J 2 bases, leaving 10 bases between the germline ends. CDR3 loop: CASSSGGNTEAFF. The CDR3 coding sequence is TGTGCCAGCAGCTCCGGGGGAAACACTGAAGCTTTCTTT.

This clone was found once. CDR3: CAWRDFAGGAGGYTF. As DNA, the CDR3 is TGTGCCTGGAGGGATTTTGCGGGCGGGGCGGGTGGCTACACCTTC. This sequence joins TRBV30 and TRBJ1-2; possibly TRBD1 for D (5 bases). V was trimmed by 3 bases and J by 7 bases, leaving 21 bases between them. CDR3 length: 15 residues. Germline CDR1 is GTSNPN and CDR2 is SVGIG (reference sequence).

This clone appeared once. The chain carries TRBV5-1 and TRBJ2-2, with D uncertain. This CDR3 comprises 14 residues. With 0 bases removed from V and 3 bases from J, the gap between germline ends came to 6 bases. Germline loops: CDR1 SGHRS, CDR2 YFSETQ. CDR3: CASSLASHTGELFF. The CDR3 DNA reads TGCGCCAGCAGCTTGGCGAGTCACACCGGGGAGCTGTTTTTT.

The J gene is TRBJ1-1, the V gene TRBV30, with a tentative D call TRBD1 (5 bases). V lost 8 bases, J lost 1 base, and 14 bases lay in between. Germline-derived CDR1 and CDR2 are GTSNPN and SVGIG (reference sequence). This CDR3 is built from 13 residues. Here the CDR3 DNA reads TGTGCCACCGACACAGGTCAGAACACTGAAGCTTTCTTT. Its translation is CATDTGQNTEAFF. The variable domain in full, completed from reference TRBV30 and TRBJ1-1, reads SQTIHQWPATLVQPVGSPLSLECTVEGTSNPNLYWYRQAAGRGLQLLFYSVGIGQISSEVPQNLSASRPQDRQFILSSKKLLLSDSGFYLCATDTGQNTEAFFGQGTRLTVV.

CDR3 region: CASSPGQGGGYTF. Written as DNA, the CDR3 is TGCGCCAGCAGCCCCGGACAGGGTGGTGGCTACACCTTC. The rearrangement joins TRBV5-1 to TRBJ1-2, with 8 bases that match TRBD1. Trimming at V came to 4 bases and at J to 7 bases, leaving 6 bases not matched to a gene. CDR1 is SGHRS and CDR2 is YFSETQ in the germline V gene. The CDR3 is 13 residues long.

This chain links TRBV5-6 with TRBJ1-6, with TRBD1 matching over 9 bases. The V gene end was trimmed by 2 bases and the J gene end by 13 bases; junction bases not matched to a gene: 16. Per germline, CDR1 SGHDT and CDR2 YYEEEE. CDR3 length: 17 residues. Written as DNA, the CDR3 is TGTGCCAGCAGCTTAACAGCCCACAGGGGGCCAGGGGTCCCCCTCCACTTT. This codes for CASSLTAHRGPGVPLHF.

This chain joins TRBV5-1 and TRBJ1-4; 8 bases are a match to TRBD1. Trimming removed 4 bases from V and 3 bases from J; junction bases left unmatched: 2. Germline CDR1 is SGHRS and CDR2 is YFSETQ. CDR3 size: 14 residues. DNA of the CDR3: TGCGCCAGCAGCCGGGACAGGTCTAATGAAAAACTGTTTTTT. This codes for CASSRDRSNEKLFF.

This clone has more than one count but fewer than ten. The CDR3 nucleotides are TGTGCCAGCGGGGCCGGTTTCTATGGCTACACCTTC. Residues: CASGAGFYGYTF. This sequence joins TRBV27 and TRBJ1-2; the D gene is possibly TRBD1 (5 bases). The germline V gene has CDR1 MNHEY and CDR2 SMNVEV (reference sequence). This CDR3 has 12 amino acids. Trimming took 8 bases from V and 4 from J, leaving 11 bases between them.

The genes are TRBV7-9 and TRBJ2-1; a weak D match, TRBD1 (5 bases). Per the germline V gene, CDR1 is SEHNR and CDR2 is FQNEAQ (reference sequence). This CDR3 has 15 residues. With 3 bases removed from V and 2 bases from J, the gap between germline ends came to 11 bases. The CDR3 spells CASSLGRGAYNEQFF. For the CDR3, the DNA is TGTGCCAGCAGCTTGGGTAGGGGTGCCTACAATGAGCAGTTCTTC.

This chain links TRBV5-6 with TRBJ1-2, with a possible D match to TRBD1 (6 bases). Trimming took off 3 bases at V and 5 bases at J, with 14 bases between the two ends. CDR1 is SGHDT, CDR2 YYEEEE, per germline. The CDR3 totals 14 residues. CDR3 amino acids: CASSSTGIAYGYTF. CDR3 in DNA: TGTGCCAGCAGCTCGACAGGAATAGCATATGGCTACACCTTC.

The chain uses TRBV6-1 and TRBJ2-2, with TRBD2 matching 11 bases. V shed 8 bases, J shed 2 bases, and the junction held 1 base outside the gene matches. The CDR3 is 14 residues long. CDR1 and CDR2 (germline): MNHNS, SASEGT. The CDR3 DNA follows: TGTGCCAGCGGGACTAGCGGTAACACCGGGGAGCTGTTTTTT. Encoded protein: CASGTSGNTGELFF.

This clone has just one count. The rearrangement joins TRBV1 to TRBJ2-5; the D call TRBD2 from the table was never checked on the DNA. TRBV1 is a pseudogene. The CDR3 contains 15 residues. This CDR3 reads CTSSQDMRGPETQYF. The CDR3 nucleotides read TGCACCAGCAGCCAAGATATGCGGGGGCCAGAGACCCAGTACTTC.

The V call is TRBV9, the J call TRBJ1-5; D is unresolved. The CDR3 contains 14 residues. With 3 bases removed from V and 0 bases from J, the gap between germline ends came to 7 bases. The germline V gene has CDR1 SGDLS and CDR2 YYNGEE. CDR3 protein: CASSEQDSNQPQHF. CDR3 in DNA: TGTGCCAGCAGCGAACAAGATAGCAATCAGCCCCAGCATTTT.

J is TRBJ1-1 and V is TRBV29-1; TRBD1 agrees at 9 bases. The CDR3 is made up of 15 amino acids. CDR1 and CDR2 from the germline V gene are SQVTM and ANQGSEA. Germline trimming cut 7 bases from V and 0 bases from J; bases unmatched to any gene: 9. CDR3 loop: CSGHTGGAVNTEAFF. CDR3 DNA: TGCAGCGGCCACACAGGGGGCGCGGTGAACACTGAAGCTTTCTTT.

This clone was seen only a few times. The chain carries TRBV7-3 and TRBJ1-6; D may be TRBD1 (5 bases). The CDR3 runs to 15 residues. Germline assignment: CDR1 SGHTA and CDR2 FQGTGA. V was pared by 2 bases and J by 0 bases, with 5 bases between. CDR3 protein: CASSLQGSYNSPLHF. CDR3 bases: TGTGCCAGCAGCTTACAGGGCTCCTATAATTCACCCCTCCACTTT.

This clone came up once. The V and J genes are TRBV7-9 and TRBJ1-5; 10 nucleotides align to TRBD1. V shed 7 bases and J 4 bases; nucleotides not matched to a gene: 10. Per the germline V gene, CDR1 is SEHNR and CDR2 is FQNEAQ (reference sequence). This CDR3 is 16 amino acids long. DNA of the CDR3: TGTGCCAGCACGATGGGGACAGGGGTAAAGAATCAGCCCCAGCATTTT. It encodes CASTMGTGVKNQPQHF.

The chain joins TRBV10-3 to TRBJ1-1; possibly TRBD1 for D (6 bases). From germline, CDR1 is ENHRY and CDR2 SYGVKD. The ends were cut back, 5 bases at V and 5 bases at J, with 12 bases in the middle. The CDR3 is 13 amino acids. As DNA, the CDR3 is TGTGCCATCAGTAAGGACCAGGGGACTGAAGCTTTCTTT. It yields the protein CAISKDQGTEAFF.

The chain employs TRBV20-1 and TRBJ1-2; no definite D call. Germline loops: CDR1 DFQATT, CDR2 SNEGSKA (reference sequence). V was shortened by 6 bases and J by 4 bases, with 9 bases between the two germline ends. The length of the CDR3 is 11 residues. CDR3 region: CSASVSYGYTF. In nucleotides, the CDR3 is TGCAGTGCCTCCGTGTCCTATGGCTACACCTTC.

The chain uses TRBV29-1 and TRBJ2-2, with D uncertain. Germline V gene lookup returns CDR1 SQVTM and CDR2 ANQGSEA. The CDR3 runs to 12 residues. Deletions cut 2 bases from V and 2 bases from J, with 3 bases between. CDR3 region: CSVEYNTGELFF. CDR3 DNA sequence: TGCAGCGTTGAATATAACACCGGGGAGCTGTTTTTT.

The V and J genes are TRBV5-1 and TRBJ1-1, with 10 bases aligning to TRBD1. The germline V gene encodes CDR1 SGHRS and CDR2 YFSETQ. CDR3 length: 15 residues. V lost 3 bases to trimming and J lost 7 bases; unmatched junction nucleotides: 9. The CDR3: CASSSVTGGRGEAFF. The CDR3 region has the DNA TGCGCCAGCAGCTCGGTGACAGGGGGCCGGGGTGAAGCTTTCTTT.

The chain employs TRBV6-1 and TRBJ2-2; D may be TRBD1 (5 bases). This CDR3 comprises 15 residues. V was pared by 10 bases and J by 0 bases, with 15 bases between. Germline CDR1 is MNHNS and CDR2 is SASEGT. The DNA for the CDR3 is TGTGCCACCACCCGACAGCCTACGAACACCGGGGAGCTGTTTTTT. Its translation is CATTRQPTNTGELFF.

The V gene is TRBV19, the J gene TRBJ2-7; TRBD2 matches 11 bases. This CDR3 is built from 13 residues. V lost 6 bases, J lost 5 bases, and 3 bases stayed unmatched. Germline-derived CDR1 and CDR2 are LNHDA and SQIVND (reference sequence). The CDR3 DNA follows: TGTGCCAGTAGGGCTAGCGGGGGGCACGAGCAGTACTTC. This codes for CASRASGGHEQYF. The full variable domain, with the rest looked up from reference TRBV19 and TRBJ2-7, is DGGITQSPKYLFRKEGQNVTLSCEQNLNHDAMYWYRQDPGQGLRLIYYSQIVNDFQKGDIAEGYSVSREKKESFPLTVTSAQKNPTAFYLCASRASGGHEQYFGPGTRLTVT.

CDR3: CASRTGTSGPYEQYF. The CDR3 coding sequence is TGTGCCAGTAGAACCGGGACTAGCGGCCCCTACGAGCAGTACTTC. The genes are TRBV19 and TRBJ2-7, with 11 bases matching TRBD2. The CDR3 extends over 15 amino acids. Germline CDR1 LNHDA, CDR2 SQIVND (reference sequence). V was pared by 6 bases and J by 2 bases, with 6 bases of the junction left unmatched.

This clone was seen just once. The chain has TRBV14 and TRBJ1-1; a weak D match, TRBD1 (6 bases). Trimming cost V 2 bases and J 0 bases, with 10 bases left between them. Germline-derived CDR1 and CDR2 are SGHDN and FVKESK. CDR3 length equals 15 residues. In nucleotides, the CDR3 is TGTGCCAGCAGCCAAACCGGGACAATGAACACTGAAGCTTTCTTT. Its translation is CASSQTGTMNTEAFF.

The chain has TRBV30 and TRBJ2-2, with TRBD1 matching 7 bases. This CDR3 region has 13 residues. Trimming took 3 bases from V and 8 from J; bases not matched to a gene: 6. CDR1 and CDR2 from the germline V gene are GTSNPN and SVGIG (reference sequence). CDR3 DNA: TGTGCCTGGAGCAGACAGGGCTCAGGGGAGCTGTTTTTT. Amino acid sequence: CAWSRQGSGELFF.

This clone was observed a handful of times. Other DNA sequences in this specimen translate into the identical CDR3. This chain joins TRBV6-5 and TRBJ2-3; TRBD2 is a possible D gene (7 bases). Germline CDR1 reads MNHEY; CDR2 reads SVGAGI. Trimming removed 3 bases at V and 4 bases at J, with 11 bases between. The CDR3 has 14 amino acids. This chain's CDR3 is CASSYTGGPDTQYF. CDR3 coding DNA: TGTGCCAGCAGTTATACGGGGGGCCCAGATACGCAGTATTTT.

The genes are TRBV18 and TRBJ2-7; weak D call: TRBD1 (6 bases). From germline, CDR1 is KGHSH and CDR2 LQKENI. V dropped 5 bases and J dropped 3 bases, with 17 bases sitting between them. This CDR3 is built from 15 residues. The CDR3 coding sequence is TGTGCCAGCTCAACAGGGACAACAGTTGGCTACGAGCAGTACTTC. Protein product: CASSTGTTVGYEQYF.

J is TRBJ1-4 and V is TRBV5-1; TRBD1 is a possible D gene (5 bases). Germline loops: CDR1 SGHRS, CDR2 YFSETQ. The CDR3 totals 11 residues. V shed 5 bases and J shed 11 bases, with 10 bases lying between them. In nucleotides, the CDR3 is TGCGCCAGCAGACAGGAAGGGAAACTGTTTTTT. It is translated as CASRQEGKLFF.

A few counts support this clone. The chain couples TRBV5-4 to TRBJ1-1; TRBD1 might be the D (5 bases). This CDR3 has 12 amino acids. V was clipped by 4 bases and J by 13 bases, with 17 bases between them. Germline V gives CDR1 SGHNT, CDR2 YYREEE (reference sequence). The CDR3 nucleotides are TGTGCCAGCAGCGGGGGGATGGGACGGTATTTCTTT. It is translated as CASSGGMGRYFF.